This T cell receptor beta chain emerged from a study of blood T cell repertoires in COVID-19. Study details: COVID-19 samples collected from the United States, Italy and Spain covered acute and convalescent phases.

While infection was still active, Seattle patients were enrolled and then followed longitudinally. This table comes from immunoSEQ multiplex PCR, and its TCRdb copy is limited to in-frame clones, with some not included. The sample yields 200,000 to 300,000 clones, about 91% seen once. The material sequenced was peripheral blood. The sequence was obtained from a person aged 18-29 years with COVID-19, enrolled during active disease.

The CDR3 sequence is CASSPGPGLAVPYEQYF. As DNA, the CDR3 is TGTGCCAGCAGCCCCGGACCTGGACTAGCGGTACCCTACGAGCAGTACTTC. The V call is TRBV9, the J call TRBJ2-7, with TRBD2 matching 10 bases. J lost 2 bases, V lost 4 bases, and 12 bases had no gene match. CDR3 length: 17 residues. The V gene's germline CDR1 is SGDLS and CDR2 YYNGEE.